The 15 T cell receptor beta chains below were found in one sample sequenced in a study of cytomegalovirus exposure and HLA in healthy donors. With 60 Vbeta and 13 Jbeta primers, the PCR was carried out. Repertoires were generated with immunoSEQ multiplex PCR, while TCRdb's copy carries only in-frame clones and drops some. Altogether under 150,000 clones are present, approximately 80% being singletons, with the ten largest covering around 4.1%. Source material: PBMCs. The receptors derive from a woman between 40 and 55 years old in good health and CMV-seronegative.

In its sample, this clone was seen a few times. V gene TRBV19 combines with J gene TRBJ1-5; 9 bases match TRBD1. The CDR3 extends over 15 amino acids. The V segment lost 5 bases and the J segment 1 base; nucleotides outside the gene matches: 3. Germline CDR1 is LNHDA and CDR2 is SQIVND (reference sequence). The CDR3 is CASSRDRESNQPQHF. For the CDR3, the DNA is TGTGCCAGTAGTCGGGACAGGGAAAGCAATCAGCCCCAGCATTTT.

Only a few counts were recorded for this clone. This chain uses TRBV7-9 with TRBJ1-1; a weak D match, TRBD1 (5 bases). The V gene's germline CDR1 is SEHNR and CDR2 FQNEAQ (reference sequence). The CDR3 is 14 residues long. Trimming left V 6 bases short and J 2 bases short, with 13 bases between. Written as DNA, the CDR3 is TGTGCCAGCAGACCAGGACACGCCAACACTGAAGCTTTCTTT. It is translated as CASRPGHANTEAFF.

The chain has TRBV7-9 and TRBJ2-5; D unclear. The CDR3 is made up of 15 amino acids. Germline V lookup: CDR1 SEHNR, CDR2 FQNEAQ (reference sequence). V dropped 5 bases and J dropped 0 bases, with 13 bases sitting between them. CDR3: CASSHLTSNQETQYF. The CDR3 bases are TGTGCCAGCAGCCACCTCACAAGTAACCAAGAGACCCAGTACTTC.

The gene calls are TRBV7-2 and TRBJ1-2; maybe TRBD1 (5 bases). Trimming shortened V by 5 bases and J by 8 bases, and 21 bases separated the two germline ends. CDR1 is SGHTA, CDR2 FQGNSA, per germline. CDR3 length: 15 amino acids. CDR3 sequence (DNA): TGTGCCAGCAGCGCAAACAGGTTTCTGTCGTTAGGCTACACCTTC. It is translated as CASSANRFLSLGYTF.

This clone was observed a handful of times. The chain employs TRBV28 and TRBJ1-5, with D possibly matching TRBD1 (6 bases). The V end lost 4 bases, the J end lost 9 bases, and 10 bases lay between the germline ends. The CDR3 totals 12 residues. Germline V gives CDR1 MDHEN, CDR2 SYDVKM. The CDR3 sequence is CASSSQGRPQHF. For the CDR3, the DNA is TGTGCCAGCAGTTCTCAGGGGAGGCCCCAGCATTTT.

J is TRBJ2-1 and V is TRBV6-5; D uncertain. Germline V gene lookup returns CDR1 MNHEY and CDR2 SVGAGI. V dropped 4 bases and J dropped 9 bases, with 13 bases sitting between them. This CDR3 has 13 amino acids. CDR3 in DNA: TGTGCCAGCAGTTTTCTAGAGGCGAGTGAGCAGTTCTTC. It translates to CASSFLEASEQFF.

This clone showed up just once. V gene TRBV5-1 combines with J gene TRBJ2-3; TRBD2 matches at 10 bases. Germline assignment: CDR1 SGHRS and CDR2 YFSETQ. This CDR3 spans 14 amino acids. V was clipped by 4 bases and J by 3 bases; unmatched bases: 2. CDR3 region: CASSLAGETDTQYF. The CDR3 region has the DNA TGCGCCAGCAGCCTAGCGGGAGAAACAGATACGCAGTATTTT.

This chain links TRBV11-2 with TRBJ2-5; D possibly corresponds to TRBD2 (5 bases). The CDR3 has 14 residues. V gave up 3 bases and J gave up 2 bases, with 10 bases separating them. Per the germline V gene, CDR1 is SGHAT and CDR2 is FQNNGV. The DNA for the CDR3 is TGTGCCAGCAGCTTCTTCGGGAATCAAGAGACCCAGTACTTC. The encoded protein is CASSFFGNQETQYF.

V is TRBV19 and J is TRBJ2-7; tentative D call: TRBD1 (5 bases). Per the germline V gene, CDR1 is LNHDA and CDR2 is SQIVND (reference sequence). CDR3 length: 13 amino acids. Between the trimmed V and J ends, which lost 3 bases and 1 base, there was a span of 7 bases. The CDR3 loop reads CASSIDRSYEQYF. The DNA of the CDR3 is TGTGCCAGTAGTATCGACAGATCCTACGAGCAGTACTTC.

The chain joins TRBV29-1 to TRBJ2-5; unclear D gene. The ends were cut back, 4 bases at V and 5 bases at J, with 8 bases in the middle. CDR3 length: 11 residues. Germline V gene lookup returns CDR1 SQVTM and CDR2 ANQGSEA. The CDR3 DNA reads TGCAGCGTTGCTAGTGGGGAGACCCAGTACTTC. This gives the protein CSVASGETQYF.

The chain links TRBV25-1 to TRBJ2-7, with D possibly matching TRBD1 (6 bases). From germline, CDR1 is MGHDK and CDR2 SYGVNS. This CDR3 has 15 residues. Between the trimmed V and J ends, which lost 1 base and 3 bases, there was a span of 13 bases. The CDR3 DNA sequence: TGTGCCAGCAGTGAATCACAGGGATCTGGCTACGAGCAGTACTTC. It codes for CASSESQGSGYEQYF.

The chain carries TRBV7-2 and TRBJ1-4, with D hard to call. V was cut by 5 bases and J by 4 bases, with 8 bases left in between. Germline V gives CDR1 SGHTA, CDR2 FQGNSA. This CDR3 is built from 13 residues. CDR3 sequence reads: CASSRSVNEKLFF. The CDR3 bases are TGTGCCAGCAGCCGATCGGTTAATGAAAAACTGTTTTTT.

The chain has TRBV5-1 and TRBJ2-5; 10 bases map to TRBD2. The CDR3 is made up of 18 amino acids. The trim removed 0 bases at V and 5 bases at J, leaving 13 bases unmatched. Germline assignment: CDR1 SGHRS and CDR2 YFSETQ. The CDR3 reads CASSLERGGQGSAETQYF. CDR3 nucleotides: TGCGCCAGCAGCTTGGAGCGGGGGGGCCAAGGTAGTGCGGAGACCCAGTACTTC.

V usage is TRBV11-2 and J usage is TRBJ1-6; D is uncertain. V was trimmed by 1 base and J by 7 bases, leaving 8 bases between them. The length of the CDR3 is 14 residues. Germline-derived CDR1 and CDR2 are SGHAT and FQNNGV. The CDR3 nucleotides read TGTGCCAGCAGCTTAGCCCCATTGAATTCACCCCTCCACTTT. Translation: CASSLAPLNSPLHF.

This clone was seen a single time. The V and J genes are TRBV29-1 and TRBJ2-7, with 8 bases that match TRBD1. V was clipped by 5 bases and J by 3 bases; unmatched bases: 9. The CDR3 sequence is 14 residues long. Germline V gene sequence: CDR1 SQVTM, CDR2 ANQGSEA. CDR3 residues: CSVKLGTGDYEQYF. The CDR3, as DNA: TGCAGCGTTAAACTCGGGACAGGCGACTACGAGCAGTACTTC.